These 30 T cell receptor beta chains share one sample of origin, sequenced in a study of human T cells and chemical hapten exposure. Noted time point: patch test 3, about 24 weeks after DPC sensitization. As to treatment: therapeutic diphenylcyclopropenone sensitization with weekly scalp DPC. TCRdb called the RACE reads again in MiXCR, with one record for every CDR3 protein. Of about 82,000 distinct CDR3 sequences in the sample, under 15% were seen once. The sample was whole blood, taken in connection with sensitization to the hapten diphenylcyclopropenone (DPC). All receptors derive from a woman aged 50 to 60 with alopecia areata. Some clones in this sample may be carry-over from other donors' samples.

There are many counts of this clonotype. This rearrangement joins TRBV4-2 to TRBJ2-7, with D possibly TRBD1 on 5 matching bases. This CDR3 is built from 14 residues. Trimming pared 1 base from V and 0 bases from J, leaving 7 bases between. Germline CDR1 and CDR2: LGHNA and YNFKEQ. The CDR3 here is CASSQGGGSYEQYF. The CDR3 coding sequence is TGTGCCAGCAGCCAAGGGGGCGGCTCCTACGAGCAGTACTTC.

The chain couples TRBV7-6 to TRBJ2-1; weak D call: TRBD2 (5 bases). V lost 1 base to trimming and J lost 5 bases, with 18 bases between them. Germline CDR1 SGHVS, CDR2 FNYEAQ. The CDR3 is 17 residues long. CDR3 sequence: CASSLVPSTQVDNEQFF. Written as DNA, the CDR3 is TGTGCCAGCAGCTTAGTCCCTAGCACCCAAGTCGACAATGAGCAGTTCTTC.

The gene calls are TRBV20-1 and TRBJ2-7, with D possibly TRBD2 on 7 matching bases. The CDR3 extends over 12 amino acids. Trimming removed 6 bases from V and 5 bases from J, with 14 bases in between. Germline V gene sequence: CDR1 DFQATT, CDR2 SNEGSKA (reference sequence). The CDR3, as DNA: TGCAGTGCCGGGGGGCAGGGCAACGAGCAGTACTTC. Its protein is CSAGGQGNEQYF.

This clonotype came up many times. This chain links TRBV11-2 with TRBJ1-1; no reliable D call. CDR3 length: 13 amino acids. The V gene lost 3 bases and the J gene lost 6 bases, with 11 bases spanning the gap. CDR1 is SGHAT, CDR2 FQNNGV, per germline. The CDR3 DNA reads TGTGCCAGCAGCTTTGGGGTGTTGGCTGAAGCTTTCTTT. It codes for CASSFGVLAEAFF.

The rearrangement joins TRBV10-1 to TRBJ2-1; 11 bases map to TRBD2. Germline V gene sequence: CDR1 WNHNN, CDR2 SYGVQD (reference sequence). This CDR3 contains 16 residues. Losses at the gene ends were 4 bases for V and 7 bases for J; bases not matched to a gene: 9. The CDR3 sequence is CASSVLAGGPNNEQFF. Here the CDR3 DNA reads TGCGCCAGCAGTGTCCTAGCGGGAGGACCTAATAATGAGCAGTTCTTC.

The chain is built from TRBV9 and TRBJ2-2; 9 bases map to TRBD2. Germline loops: CDR1 SGDLS, CDR2 YYNGEE. The CDR3 is 16 residues long. The V gene end was trimmed by 4 bases and the J gene end by 3 bases; junction bases not matched to a gene: 7. In nucleotides, the CDR3 is TGTGCCAGCAGCCCCCAGACTAGCGGTTACACCGGGGAGCTGTTTTTT. Translated, it gives CASSPQTSGYTGELFF.

The sample holds many counts of this clonotype. The chain recombines TRBV6-6 with TRBJ2-1; 9 nucleotides line up with TRBD2. The CDR3 runs to 15 residues. CDR1 MNHNY and CDR2 SVGAGI come from the germline V gene (reference sequence). V gave up 2 bases and J gave up 8 bases; unmatched junction bases: 7. This CDR3 reads CASSYPSSGGDEQFF. The CDR3, as DNA: TGTGCCAGCAGTTACCCTAGTAGCGGGGGTGATGAGCAGTTCTTC.

This clonotype was detected ten times or more. CDR3 residues: CASSEGQTNTEAFF. CDR3 coding DNA: TGTGCCAGCAGCGAGGGACAGACGAACACTGAAGCTTTCTTT. The J gene is TRBJ1-1, the V gene TRBV7-9; 7 bases agree with TRBD1. Germline CDR1 reads SEHNR; CDR2 reads FQNEAQ (reference sequence). With 5 bases clipped from V and 1 base from J, the junction kept 4 bases outside the gene matches. The CDR3 spans 14 residues.

In this sample, this clonotype turned up many times. This rearrangement joins TRBV5-5 to TRBJ2-2; perhaps D is TRBD1 or TRBD2 (6 bases each). The V gene lost 2 bases and the J gene lost 0 bases, with 8 bases spanning the gap. CDR3 length equals 15 residues. Germline assignment: CDR1 SGHKS and CDR2 YYEKEE (reference sequence). The DNA of the CDR3 is TGTGCCAGCAGCTTAAGGGGGGCGAACACCGGGGAGCTGTTTTTT. It codes for CASSLRGANTGELFF.

This clonotype was seen a handful of times. The gene calls are TRBV6-1 and TRBJ2-7, with 10 bases matching TRBD2. Germline V gene sequence: CDR1 MNHNS, CDR2 SASEGT. The CDR3 loop spans 14 amino acids. J gave up 3 bases and V 5 bases, and 4 bases lay outside the gene matches. CDR3 residues: CASSSSGGFYEQYF. The CDR3, as DNA: TGTGCCAGCAGTTCTAGCGGGGGATTCTACGAGCAGTACTTC.

In its sample, this clonotype was seen a few times. V is TRBV10-3 and J is TRBJ1-2, with 8 bases identical to TRBD1. The CDR3 covers 13 residues. J was trimmed by 4 bases and V by 10 bases; bases with no gene match: 8. Germline loops: CDR1 ENHRY, CDR2 SYGVKD. The CDR3 bases are TGTGCCAGTGTAGGACAGGGTCCCTATGGCTACACCTTC. Its translation: CASVGQGPYGYTF.

This clonotype came up many times. For the CDR3, the DNA is TGCAGTGCTAGAGATCGGGCAGGGCCCTATGGCTACACCTTC. It specifies CSARDRAGPYGYTF. V and J are TRBV20-1 and TRBJ1-2; TRBD1 might be the D (5 bases). V gave up 0 bases and J gave up 4 bases, with 12 bases separating them. This CDR3 contains 14 residues. Germline CDR1 DFQATT, CDR2 SNEGSKA (reference sequence).

This clonotype appeared a few times. V and J are TRBV6-5 and TRBJ1-1, with no clear D. With 6 bases removed from V and 5 bases from J, the gap between germline ends came to 13 bases. Germline values: CDR1 MNHEY, CDR2 SVGAGI. This CDR3 comprises 13 residues. CDR3 protein: CASRNPVGTEAFF. The CDR3 coding sequence is TGTGCCAGCAGAAACCCAGTCGGGACTGAAGCTTTCTTT.

This clonotype has ten or more counts. V is TRBV12-3 or TRBV12-4 and J is TRBJ2-3; D unclear. The V and J ends lost 3 bases and 1 base respectively, with 2 bases between them. The CDR3 contains 12 residues. CDR3 residues: CASSFGTDTQYF. CDR3 sequence (DNA): TGTGCCAGCAGTTTTGGCACAGATACGCAGTATTTT.

This clonotype showed up just a few times. The chain employs TRBV10-3 and TRBJ1-2, with D possibly TRBD1 on 5 matching bases. The length of the CDR3 is 14 residues. Germline assignment: CDR1 ENHRY and CDR2 SYGVKD. The ends were cut back, 10 bases at V and 4 bases at J, with 19 bases in the middle. The CDR3 nucleotides are TGTGCCACCGAGACGGAGGGGTACGGCTATGGCTACACCTTC. Translating gives CATETEGYGYGYTF.

This clonotype was seen ten or more times. V is TRBV25-1 and J is TRBJ2-5, with 10 bases aligning to TRBD2. V lost 6 bases and J lost 4; bases outside the gene matches: 5. The CDR3 spans 14 residues. Germline CDR1 reads MGHDK; CDR2 reads SYGVNS. CDR3 in amino acids: CASSQSGRAETQYF. CDR3 bases: TGTGCCAGCAGCCAAAGCGGGAGGGCAGAGACCCAGTACTTC.

This clonotype has ten or more counts. The V gene is TRBV30, the J gene TRBJ1-3; D gene uncertain. Trimming cost V 2 bases and J 3 bases, with 11 bases left between them. The CDR3 has 14 amino acids. Germline V lookup: CDR1 GTSNPN, CDR2 SVGIG (reference sequence). Written as DNA, the CDR3 is TGTGCCTGGAGTCTGGCCCTCTTTGGAAACACCATATATTTT. This gives the protein CAWSLALFGNTIYF.

The table lists this clonotype with a few counts. The rearrangement links TRBV11-2 to TRBJ2-1, with TRBD2 matching over 9 bases. The V segment lost 5 bases and the J segment 7 bases; nucleotides outside the gene matches: 6. This CDR3 region has 14 residues. Germline V CDR1 and CDR2: SGHAT, FQNNGV. The CDR3 DNA reads TGTGCCAGCAGCGCGGGACTAGCAGTAAATGAGCAGTTCTTC. Translating gives CASSAGLAVNEQFF. The full variable domain, completed using reference TRBV11-2 and TRBJ2-1, is EAGVAQSPRYKIIEKRQSVAFWCNPISGHATLYWYQQILGQGPKLLIQFQNNGVVDDSQLPKDRFSAERLKGVDSTLKIQPAKLEDSAVYLCASSAGLAVNEQFFGPGTRLTVL.

The chain links TRBV6-1 to TRBJ1-5; unclear D gene. Deletions cut 4 bases from V and 7 bases from J, with 8 bases between. Germline CDR1 and CDR2: MNHNS and SASEGT. The length of the CDR3 is 12 residues. Here the CDR3 reads CASSAIGQPQHF. DNA for the CDR3: TGTGCCAGCAGTGCGATCGGGCAGCCCCAGCATTTT.

Ten or more counts support this clonotype. The chain couples TRBV7-8 to TRBJ2-1; 8 nucleotides match TRBD2. The CDR3 has 19 residues. V lost 0 bases to trimming and J lost 3 bases; unmatched junction nucleotides: 13. Germline values: CDR1 SGHVS, CDR2 FQNEAQ. CDR3 DNA sequence: TGTGCCAGCAGCTTAGCGAGGGGTACTAGCGGAGCAAACTACAATGAGCAGTTCTTC. Translation: CASSLARGTSGANYNEQFF.

This clonotype has a count of ten or more. The chain is built from TRBV6-1 and TRBJ2-7; possibly TRBD1 for D (5 bases). Germline V gene data show CDR1 as MNHNS and CDR2 as SASEGT. The CDR3 spans 11 residues. The germline V and J ends were trimmed by 2 bases and 6 bases, with 5 bases remaining between them. CDR3 amino acids: CASSETGEQYF. In DNA, the CDR3 is TGTGCCAGCAGTGAAACAGGCGAGCAGTACTTC.

V gene TRBV18 combines with J gene TRBJ2-7; 8 nucleotides align to TRBD1. This CDR3 spans 16 amino acids. J lost 2 bases, V lost 3 bases, and 9 bases had no gene match. The germline CDR1 and CDR2 sequences are KGHSH and LQKENI. The DNA for the CDR3 is TGTGCCAGCTCACCGATGGGACAGGACCTTCCCTACGAGCAGTACTTC. Its translation: CASSPMGQDLPYEQYF.

The sample holds a few counts of this clonotype. This chain joins TRBV5-1 and TRBJ2-4; TRBD1 might be the D (6 bases). The CDR3 has 14 residues. V dropped 3 bases and J dropped 8 bases, with 15 bases sitting between them. CDR1 is SGHRS and CDR2 is YFSETQ in the germline V gene. The CDR3 protein is CASSSDSPGDIQYF. The CDR3, as DNA: TGCGCCAGCAGCTCGGACAGTCCCGGAGACATTCAGTACTTC.

CDR3 sequence reads: CASSSTFQGGAGEKLFF. The CDR3 nucleotides are TGTGCCAGCAGCTCAACATTTCAAGGGGGCGCGGGAGAAAAACTGTTTTTT. The chain carries TRBV7-9 and TRBJ1-4, with TRBD1 identical over 7 bases. This CDR3 spans 17 amino acids. V lost 4 bases and J lost 8; bases outside the gene matches: 16. Germline V gene data show CDR1 as SEHNR and CDR2 as FQNEAQ (reference sequence).

Many counts were recorded for this clonotype. CDR3 nucleotide sequence: TGCAGCGTTGAGGAGGTGGGGCGAGAGACCCAGTACTTC. It encodes CSVEEVGRETQYF. This chain links TRBV29-1 with TRBJ2-5; D tentatively fits TRBD1 or TRBD2 (5 bases each). The V end was cut by 3 bases, the J end by 4 bases, with 12 bases between. Germline CDR1 is SQVTM and CDR2 is ANQGSEA. The CDR3 has 13 amino acids. The whole variable domain, remainder taken from reference TRBV29-1 and TRBJ2-5, is SAVISQKPSRDICQRGTSLTIQCQVDSQVTMMFWYRQQPGQSLTLIATANQGSEATYESGFVIDKFPISRPNLTFSTLTVSNMSPEDSSIYLCSVEEVGRETQYFGPGTRLLVL.

This clonotype was seen repeatedly, ten times or more. The chain is built from TRBV5-1 and TRBJ2-6; 7 bases align to TRBD1. CDR1 is SGHRS and CDR2 is YFSETQ in the germline V gene. The CDR3 totals 17 residues. The junction had 6 bases not matched to a gene; V was cut back by 3 bases and J by 0 bases. The CDR3 DNA follows: TGCGCCAGCAGCTCCGGGACAGTGAGCTCTGGGGCCAACGTCCTGACTTTC. Amino acids: CASSSGTVSSGANVLTF.

There are many counts of this clonotype. The chain carries TRBV27 and TRBJ1-4; D not resolved. Trimming removed 2 bases at V and 2 bases at J, with 15 bases between. Germline values: CDR1 MNHEY, CDR2 SMNVEV (reference sequence). CDR3 length equals 17 residues. The chain's CDR3 is CASSLRRGDFTNEKLFF. The CDR3 DNA is TGTGCCAGCAGTTTAAGGCGTGGCGACTTTACTAATGAAAAACTGTTTTTT.

This clonotype occurred a few times. The chain uses TRBV2 and TRBJ2-1, with 9 bases matching TRBD2. This CDR3 has 18 amino acids. Trimming took 3 bases from V and 6 from J; bases not matched to a gene: 15. Per germline, CDR1 SNHLY and CDR2 FYNNEI. CDR3 nucleotides: TGTGCCAGCAGTGATCACGGGACTAGCCTCTTACCACCCAATGAGCAGTTCTTC. Its translation is CASSDHGTSLLPPNEQFF. Complete variable domain (other parts from reference TRBV2 and TRBJ2-1): EPEVTQTPSHQVTQMGQEVILRCVPISNHLYFYWYRQILGQKVEFLVSFYNNEISEKSEIFDDQFSVERPDGSNFTLKIRSTKLEDSAMYFCASSDHGTSLLPPNEQFFGPGTRLTVL.

V gene TRBV7-3 combines with J gene TRBJ1-1; D unresolved. The ends were cut back, 5 bases at V and 7 bases at J, with 14 bases in the middle. The CDR3 runs 13 residues. In germline, CDR1 is SGHTA, CDR2 FQGTGA. DNA for the CDR3: TGTGCCAGCAGCCCGCCTGGTTCTGGTGAAGCTTTCTTT. Protein sequence: CASSPPGSGEAFF.

The table lists this clonotype with many counts. The chain recombines TRBV7-8 with TRBJ2-6; D is possibly TRBD1 (6 bases). CDR1 is SGHVS, CDR2 FQNEAQ, per germline. V was clipped by 3 bases and J by 2 bases, with 26 bases between them. The CDR3 loop spans 21 amino acids. The CDR3 spells CASSFLRYIGQSITGANVLTF. The CDR3 nucleotides are TGTGCCAGCAGCTTCCTTCGATATATCGGACAGTCCATAACTGGGGCCAACGTCCTGACTTTC.